This is a list of T cell receptor beta chains from one sample in a study of cytomegalovirus exposure and HLA in healthy donors. Some clones are missing from TCRdb's copy, which holds only in-frame ones; the method was immunoSEQ multiplex PCR. The profile shows 150,000 to 200,000 clones, 80% to 85% of them singletons. The sample consisted of PBMCs. The receptors were sampled from a woman aged 25 to 39 in good health and CMV-seronegative. CDR3s include the opening cysteine and the closing phenylalanine or tryptophan. The order of the fields is clone size, J gene, V gene, D gene, CDR3 protein, CDR3 DNA. D genes are given only for firm matches. Some rows mark clone size as missing; the rest say once, few, many or name a class of expanded clone.

once | TRBJ1-6 | TRBV5-1 | TRBD1 | CASSFEGAANSPLHF | TGCGCCAGCAGCTTTGAGGGGGCGGCAAATTCACCCCTCCACTTT
. | TRBJ1-2 | TRBV15 | . | CATSKVSEIRYTF | TGTGCCACCAGCAAGGTATCGGAGATACGCTACACCTTC
. | TRBJ1-2 | TRBV5-1 | TRBD1 | CASSQGQNYGYTF | TGCGCCAGCTCCCAGGGACAGAACTATGGCTACACCTTC
. | TRBJ2-7 | TRBV18 | TRBD1 | CASSTRQGTYEQYF | TGTGCCAGCTCAACTCGACAGGGAACCTACGAGCAGTACTTC
. | TRBJ2-1 | TRBV5-1 | TRBD2 | CASSRTSVIGGGYNEQFF | TGCGCCAGCTCTCGGACTAGCGTCATCGGAGGGGGATACAATGAGCAGTTCTTC
once | TRBJ2-7 | TRBV7-2 | TRBD1 | CASSLGGQGTYEQYF | TGTGCCAGCAGCTTAGGCGGACAGGGGACCTACGAGCAGTACTTC
once | TRBJ2-5 | TRBV9 | TRBD1 | CASSGGDRERETQYF | TGTGCCAGCAGCGGTGGGGACAGGGAGAGAGAGACCCAGTACTTC
. | TRBJ1-2 | TRBV6-6 | TRBD1 | CASRRGTGFGYTF | TGTGCCAGCAGGCGCGGGACAGGGTTTGGCTACACCTTC
few | TRBJ2-7 | TRBV30 | . | CAWISQGMGYF | TGTGCCTGGATATCCCAGGGAATGGGGTACTTC
. | TRBJ1-4 | TRBV4-1 | TRBD1 | CASSRRTGGASEKLFF | TGCGCCAGCAGCCGCAGGACAGGGGGCGCATCTGAAAAACTGTTTTTT
. | TRBJ2-7 | TRBV6-5 | . | CASSSDTNEQYF | TGTGCCAGCAGTTCCGACACAAACGAGCAGTACTTC
. | TRBJ1-1 | TRBV2 | . | CASTAGGQDTEAFF | TGTGCCAGCACGGCGGGGGGGCAGGACACTGAAGCTTTCTTT
. | TRBJ2-7 | TRBV27 | TRBD1 | CASSHRDRGHHEQYF | TGTGCCAGCAGTCACCGGGACAGGGGGCACCACGAGCAGTACTTC